This passage covers 27 T cell receptor beta chains from one sample sequenced in a study of cytomegalovirus exposure and HLA in healthy donors. It was with 60 Vbeta and 13 Jbeta primers that the PCR ran. TCRdb's copy holds only in-frame clones and misses some; the assay was immunoSEQ multiplex PCR. Among fewer than 200,000 clones, more than 80% were seen once, and the ten largest hold 1.5% to 2%. The sequencing input was PBMCs. All receptors derive from a young woman in good health and CMV-seronegative.

The chain is built from TRBV19 and TRBJ2-1; 8 positions match TRBD1. Germline V lookup: CDR1 LNHDA, CDR2 SQIVND (reference sequence). The length of the CDR3 is 15 residues. J gave up 5 bases and V 6 bases, and 9 bases lay outside the gene matches. The CDR3 region is CASRIRTGLDNEQFF. The CDR3 nucleotides read TGTGCCAGTAGGATACGGACAGGGTTGGACAATGAGCAGTTCTTC.

Concerning this clone: One end of the junction varies from germline; a read error may be responsible. Other DNA variants within this sample encode the same CDR3. The CDR3 DNA sequence: TGCGCCAGCAGCCCCTGGATAGGCCTGGAAGCGGAAAAACTGTTTTTT. The encoded protein is CASSPWIGLEAEKLFF. The chain uses TRBV7-8 and TRBJ1-4; D ambiguous. The CDR3 contains 16 residues. In germline, CDR1 is SGHVS, CDR2 FQNEAQ. Variable domain in full (rest from reference TRBV7-8 and TRBJ1-4): GAGVSQSPRYKVAKRGQDVALRCDPISGHVSLFWYQQALGQGPEFLTYFQNEAQLDKSGLPSDRFFAERPEGSVSTLKIQRTQQEDSAVYLCASSPWIGLEAEKLFFGSGTQLSVL.

This chain links TRBV7-6 with TRBJ2-5; no clear D. CDR3 length: 15 amino acids. V lost 2 bases and J lost 4, with 14 bases in between. Germline-derived CDR1 and CDR2 are SGHVS and FNYEAQ. The CDR3 loop reads CASSLKLHPRETQYF. As DNA, the CDR3 is TGTGCCAGCAGCTTAAAGTTACACCCCCGAGAGACCCAGTACTTC.

This sequence joins TRBV9 and TRBJ2-5; the D gene is possibly TRBD1 (5 bases). The V gene lost 0 bases and the J gene lost 1 base, with 13 bases spanning the gap. This CDR3 has 16 residues. Germline values: CDR1 SGDLS, CDR2 YYNGEE. CDR3 region: CASSVGGGAGQETQYF. The CDR3 DNA reads TGTGCCAGCAGCGTAGGTGGTGGGGCAGGCCAAGAGACCCAGTACTTC.

V gene TRBV5-1 combines with J gene TRBJ2-5; D is unclear. The CDR3 consists of 13 residues. The germline V gene has CDR1 SGHRS and CDR2 YFSETQ. Trimming left V 1 base short and J 2 bases short, with 6 bases between. The CDR3 here is CASSLTVQETQYF. DNA for the CDR3: TGCGCCAGCAGCTTGACAGTACAAGAGACCCAGTACTTC.

This chain joins TRBV11-2 and TRBJ2-3; D is ambiguous. V was shortened by 5 bases and J by 1 base, with 4 bases between the two germline ends. Germline values: CDR1 SGHAT, CDR2 FQNNGV. This CDR3 is built from 12 residues. The CDR3 nucleotides read TGTGCCAGCAGCCCCGGCACAGATACGCAGTATTTT. It encodes CASSPGTDTQYF.

The V and J genes are TRBV7-8 and TRBJ1-2; TRBD1 might be the D (5 bases). V was clipped by 1 base and J by 4 bases, with 7 bases between them. Germline V gives CDR1 SGHVS, CDR2 FQNEAQ. The CDR3 has 13 residues. Written as DNA, the CDR3 is TGTGCCAGCAGCTTAGGGACACGCTATGGCTACACCTTC. Protein product: CASSLGTRYGYTF.

This clone occurred a few times. This chain connects TRBV5-1 to TRBJ2-5; the match to TRBD1 covers 9 bases. The CDR3 spans 16 residues. CDR1 is SGHRS and CDR2 is YFSETQ in the germline V gene. Germline trimming cut 0 bases from V and 2 bases from J; bases unmatched to any gene: 5. CDR3 loop: CASSLGNRGLQETQYF. CDR3 DNA: TGCGCCAGCAGCTTGGGGAACAGGGGGCTGCAAGAGACCCAGTACTTC.

The genes are TRBV6-1 and TRBJ1-1; no definite D call. Germline V gene lookup returns CDR1 MNHNS and CDR2 SASEGT. The CDR3 length is 14 residues. Trimming took 7 bases from V and 5 from J, leaving 17 bases between them. The CDR3 protein is CASISGSSRTEAFF. The CDR3 region has the DNA TGTGCCAGCATTTCGGGGAGCTCTCGGACTGAAGCTTTCTTT.

In this sample, this clone turned up once. The chain has TRBV18 and TRBJ1-5; TRBD1 matches 9 bases. With V trimmed by 3 bases and J by 5 bases, 2 bases remained unmatched. Germline CDR1 KGHSH, CDR2 LQKENI. The CDR3 runs to 14 residues. CDR3 DNA sequence: TGTGCCAGCTCACCGGGACAGGGAGATCAGCCCCAGCATTTT. The encoded protein is CASSPGQGDQPQHF. Looking up the rest from reference TRBV18 and TRBJ1-5 gives the full variable domain: NAGVMQNPRHLVRRRGQEARLRCSPMKGHSHVYWYRQLPEEGLKFMVYLQKENIIDESGMPKERFSAEFPKEGPSILRIQQVVRGDSAAYFCASSPGQGDQPQHFGDGTRLSIL.

The chain combines TRBV14 with TRBJ1-5; D call uncertain. This CDR3 has 14 residues. In germline, CDR1 is SGHDN, CDR2 FVKESK. Trimming stripped 1 base from V and 3 bases from J, with 7 bases between. The chain's CDR3 is CASSQGGNNQPQHF. The CDR3 coding sequence is TGTGCCAGCAGCCAAGGCGGGAACAATCAGCCCCAGCATTTT.

With respect to this clone: The sample holds other DNA sequences that translate to the same CDR3. The chain joins TRBV5-1 to TRBJ1-1; possibly TRBD1 for D (5 bases). This CDR3 comprises 13 residues. With 1 base removed from V and 2 bases from J, the gap between germline ends came to 6 bases. Per the germline V gene, CDR1 is SGHRS and CDR2 is YFSETQ. In nucleotides, the CDR3 is TGCGCCAGCAGCTTGACAGGTAACACTGAAGCTTTCTTT. Residues: CASSLTGNTEAFF.

The CDR3 reads CASCRAGGELFF. For the CDR3, the DNA is TGTGCCAGCTGTAGGGCGGGCGGGGAGCTGTTTTTT. The J gene is TRBJ2-2, the V gene TRBV2, with D possibly matching TRBD2 (5 bases). The germline V gene encodes CDR1 SNHLY and CDR2 FYNNEI. CDR3 size: 12 residues. Trimming shortened V by 8 bases and J by 7 bases, and 11 bases separated the two germline ends.

J is TRBJ2-5 and V is TRBV4-1; TRBD2 agrees at 7 bases. Unmatched junction bases numbered 12, after V lost 2 bases and J lost 6 bases. The CDR3 spans 16 residues. The germline CDR1 and CDR2 sequences are MGHRA and YSYEKL. The DNA of the CDR3 is TGCGCCAGCAGCCAACTCCCTTCGGGGGGACGGAAGACCCAGTACTTC. Translating it yields CASSQLPSGGRKTQYF.

The chain has TRBV7-9 and TRBJ2-5, with D perhaps TRBD1 (6 bases). Trimming took off 3 bases at V and 5 bases at J, with 13 bases between the two ends. This CDR3 contains 14 residues. The germline V gene has CDR1 SEHNR and CDR2 FQNEAQ (reference sequence). The CDR3 loop is CASSFEQGLETQYF. CDR3 nucleotides: TGTGCCAGCAGCTTTGAACAGGGCTTGGAGACCCAGTACTTC.

The rearrangement links TRBV4-2 to TRBJ1-4; TRBD1 aligns across 7 bases. Germline-derived CDR1 and CDR2 are LGHNA and YNFKEQ. V lost 4 bases and J lost 7; bases outside the gene matches: 12. The CDR3 loop spans 16 amino acids. For the CDR3, the DNA is TGTGCCAGCAGCCGGCCGGCCACAGGGGCGCTTGAAAAACTGTTTTTT. This codes for CASSRPATGALEKLFF.

This chain connects TRBV28 to TRBJ2-1; D possibly corresponds to TRBD2 (6 bases). Germline CDR1 and CDR2: MDHEN and SYDVKM. This CDR3 has 15 residues. The ends were cut back, 4 bases at V and 3 bases at J, with 13 bases in the middle. Written as DNA, the CDR3 is TGTGCCAGCAGTTCATCGGGACTCAACTACAATGAGCAGTTCTTC. Residues: CASSSSGLNYNEQFF.

The rearrangement links TRBV7-9 to TRBJ1-2, with TRBD1 matching over 10 bases. The trim removed 2 bases at V and 5 bases at J, leaving 8 bases unmatched. The CDR3 loop spans 16 amino acids. CDR1 is SEHNR, CDR2 FQNEAQ, per germline (reference sequence). CDR3 DNA sequence: TGTGCCAGCAGCTTATCCGGGACAGGGGCACGATATGGCTACACCTTC. Its translation is CASSLSGTGARYGYTF. The full variable domain, in which reference TRBV7-9 and TRBJ1-2 provide the parts outside the CDR3, is DTGVSQNPRHKITKRGQNVTFRCDPISEHNRLYWYRQTLGQGPEFLTYFQNEAQLEKSRLLSDRFSAERPKGSFSTLEIQRTEQGDSAMYLCASSLSGTGARYGYTFGSGTRLTVV.

This clone was seen only a few times. The chain links TRBV7-3 to TRBJ2-1; unclear D gene. The CDR3 is 15 residues long. V was cut by 5 bases and J by 4 bases, with 15 bases left in between. Germline V CDR1 and CDR2: SGHTA, FQGTGA. CDR3 sequence reads: CASSPTYIAYNEQFF. As DNA, the CDR3 is TGTGCCAGCAGCCCCACGTATATAGCTTACAATGAGCAGTTCTTC.

The CDR3 here is CASRTGAAVPDTQYF. The CDR3 bases are TGTGCCAGCAGGACTGGAGCCGCAGTTCCAGATACGCAGTATTTT. The chain has TRBV28 and TRBJ2-3; D is uncertain. Germline V lookup: CDR1 MDHEN, CDR2 SYDVKM. The CDR3 extends over 15 amino acids. V was trimmed by 6 bases and J by 4 bases, leaving 17 bases between them.

The J gene is TRBJ1-1, the V gene TRBV18, with D tentatively TRBD1 (6 bases). The V and J ends lost 3 bases and 7 bases respectively, with 12 bases between them. Germline V gene data show CDR1 as KGHSH and CDR2 as LQKENI. The CDR3 length is 13 residues. The CDR3 is CASSPTGNVEAFF. The CDR3 DNA is TGTGCCAGCTCACCCACAGGGAATGTTGAAGCTTTCTTT.

In its sample, this clone was seen once. The chain is built from TRBV10-3 and TRBJ1-4; weak D call: TRBD1 (5 bases). The CDR3 extends over 13 amino acids. V lost 7 bases, J lost 7 bases, and 13 bases lay in between. Germline V CDR1 and CDR2: ENHRY, SYGVKD. The CDR3: CAITAREGEKLFF. CDR3 DNA: TGTGCCATCACGGCCAGGGAGGGTGAAAAACTGTTTTTT.

V is TRBV18 and J is TRBJ1-2, with TRBD1 as a possible D gene (5 bases). Germline lookup yields CDR1 KGHSH and CDR2 LQKENI. With 0 bases removed from V and 7 bases from J, the gap between germline ends came to 21 bases. The CDR3 consists of 17 residues. CDR3 residues: CASSPPNTGSLRRGYTF. DNA of the CDR3: TGTGCCAGCTCACCACCGAATACAGGCAGCTTGCGGCGTGGCTACACCTTC.

The V gene is TRBV19, the J gene TRBJ1-1, with 7 bases identical to TRBD1. The CDR3 is made up of 15 amino acids. Trimming removed 5 bases from V and 0 bases from J; junction bases left unmatched: 6. Germline CDR1 reads LNHDA; CDR2 reads SQIVND (reference sequence). The CDR3: CASSLQGFMNTEAFF. DNA for the CDR3: TGTGCCAGTAGTTTACAGGGGTTCATGAACACTGAAGCTTTCTTT.

Points on this clone: Other DNA sequences in the same sample also yield this CDR3. The genes are TRBV5-1 and TRBJ2-5; D uncertain. The CDR3 runs to 12 residues. Germline lookup yields CDR1 SGHRS and CDR2 YFSETQ. V was trimmed by 4 bases and J by 5 bases, leaving 9 bases between them. This chain's CDR3 is CASSIPQETQYF. CDR3 in DNA: TGCGCCAGCAGCATCCCTCAGGAGACCCAGTACTTC.

The chain recombines TRBV2 with TRBJ1-1, with a tentative D call TRBD1 (5 bases). This CDR3 region has 14 residues. V was shortened by 2 bases and J by 4 bases, with 11 bases between the two germline ends. Per the germline V gene, CDR1 is SNHLY and CDR2 is FYNNEI. The chain's CDR3 is CASSEIGETTEAFF. In DNA form, the CDR3 reads TGTGCCAGCAGTGAAATAGGGGAAACCACTGAAGCTTTCTTT.

The chain uses TRBV2 and TRBJ2-5, with a tentative D call TRBD2 (6 bases). Trimming pared 2 bases from V and 0 bases from J, leaving 10 bases between. This CDR3 has 15 residues. The germline CDR1 and CDR2 sequences are SNHLY and FYNNEI. In nucleotides, the CDR3 is TGTGCCAGCAGTGAACCGGGAGTGTACCAAGAGACCCAGTACTTC. This sequence encodes CASSEPGVYQETQYF.